The table lists the clone carrying this TCR beta chain with a few counts. The sample is drawn from a study of blood T cell repertoires in COVID-19. Study-wide context: PBMCs, B-cell-depleted T cells, or T cells provided the cDNA or gDNA that made up the material.

CDR1 and CDR2 from the germline V gene are LNHNV and YYDKDF (reference sequence). Trimming left V 0 bases short and J 0 bases short, with 15 bases between. This CDR3 comprises 18 residues. Per the original methods: Amplification of reference gene primers provided the estimated nucleated cell counts. The repertoire was sequenced with immunoSEQ multiplex PCR; TCRdb's copy has only in-frame clones and lacks some. That table gives V, J and clone size, and the DNA gave D and trimming. Here the sample spans under 300,000 clones, 82% being singletons. The chain has TRBV15 and TRBJ1-3; weak D call: TRBD1 (6 bases). The specimen sequenced was peripheral blood. The source is a woman aged 80 or older with active or convalescent COVID-19. The CDR3 region has the DNA TGTGCCACCAGCAGAGAGGGGGGGCAGATCATCTCTGGAAACACCATATATTTT. It codes for CATSREGGQIISGNTIYF.